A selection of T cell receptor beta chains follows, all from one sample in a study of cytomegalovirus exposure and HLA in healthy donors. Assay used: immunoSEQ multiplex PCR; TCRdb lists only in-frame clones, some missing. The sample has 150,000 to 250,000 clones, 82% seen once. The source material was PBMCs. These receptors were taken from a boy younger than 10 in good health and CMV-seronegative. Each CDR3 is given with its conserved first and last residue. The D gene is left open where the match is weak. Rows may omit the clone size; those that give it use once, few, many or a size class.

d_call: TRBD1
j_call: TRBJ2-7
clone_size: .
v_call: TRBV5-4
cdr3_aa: CASSKGQGSYEQYF
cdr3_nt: TGTGCCAGCAGCAAGGGACAGGGCTCCTACGAGCAGTACTTC

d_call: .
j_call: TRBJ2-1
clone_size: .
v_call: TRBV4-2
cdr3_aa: CASSHGLHNEQFF
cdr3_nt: TGTGCCAGCAGCCATGGGCTCCACAATGAGCAGTTCTTC

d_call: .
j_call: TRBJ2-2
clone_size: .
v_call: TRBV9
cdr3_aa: CASSLQDRELFF
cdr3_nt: TGTGCCAGCAGCCTACAGGACCGGGAGCTGTTTTTT

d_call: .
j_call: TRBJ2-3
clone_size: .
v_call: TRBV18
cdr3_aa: CASSPSSGFSGFTDTQYF
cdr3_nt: TGTGCCAGCTCACCCTCGTCCGGGTTTAGCGGATTCACAGATACGCAGTATTTT

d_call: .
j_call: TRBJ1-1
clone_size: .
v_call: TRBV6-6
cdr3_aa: CASSYPTTDEAFF
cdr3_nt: TGTGCCAGCAGTTACCCCACGACAGATGAAGCTTTCTTT

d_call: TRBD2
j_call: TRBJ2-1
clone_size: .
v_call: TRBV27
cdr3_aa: CASPRWRGANEQFF
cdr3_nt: TGTGCCAGCCCCCGGTGGCGGGGGGCCAATGAGCAGTTCTTC

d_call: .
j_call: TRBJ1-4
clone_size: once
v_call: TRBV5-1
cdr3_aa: CASSFTGSEKLFF
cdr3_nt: TGCGCCAGCAGCTTTACAGGGAGCGAAAAACTGTTTTTT

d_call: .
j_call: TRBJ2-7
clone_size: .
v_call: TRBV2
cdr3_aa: CASSGYYEQYF
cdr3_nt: TGTGCCAGCAGCGGGTACTACGAGCAGTACTTC

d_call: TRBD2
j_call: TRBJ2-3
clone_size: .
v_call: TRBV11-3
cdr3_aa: CASSLGGGGAADTQYF
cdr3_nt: TGTGCCAGCAGCTTGGGCGGCGGGGGGGCCGCAGATACGCAGTATTTT

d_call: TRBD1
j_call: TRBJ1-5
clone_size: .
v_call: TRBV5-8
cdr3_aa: CASSHTGQGNQPQHF
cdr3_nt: TGTGCCAGCAGCCACACAGGACAGGGCAATCAGCCCCAGCATTTT

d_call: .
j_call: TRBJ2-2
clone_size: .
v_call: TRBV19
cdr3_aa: CASSIGRGDSNTGELFF
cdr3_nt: TGTGCCAGTAGTATAGGTAGAGGAGACTCGAACACCGGGGAGCTGTTTTTT

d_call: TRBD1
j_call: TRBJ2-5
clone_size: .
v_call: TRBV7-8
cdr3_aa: CASSFRTGYQETQYF
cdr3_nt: TGTGCCAGCAGCTTTAGGACAGGGTATCAAGAGACCCAGTACTTC

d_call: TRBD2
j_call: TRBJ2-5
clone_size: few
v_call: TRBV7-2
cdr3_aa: CASSPKGTSGGGTQYF
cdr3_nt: TGTGCCAGCAGCCCTAAGGGAACTAGCGGGGGCGGGACCCAGTACTTC

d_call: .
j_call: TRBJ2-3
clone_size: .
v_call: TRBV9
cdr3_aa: CASSVTWRDTQYF
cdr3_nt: TGTGCCAGCAGCGTTACCTGGCGGGATACGCAGTATTTT

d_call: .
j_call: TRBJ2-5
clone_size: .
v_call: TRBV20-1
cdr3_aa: CSARSRETQYF
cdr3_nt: TGCAGTGCTAGATCTCGAGAGACCCAGTACTTC

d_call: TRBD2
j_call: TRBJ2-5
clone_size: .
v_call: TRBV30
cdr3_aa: CAWSGLAVETQYF
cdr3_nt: TGTGCCTGGAGTGGACTAGCGGTAGAGACCCAGTACTTC

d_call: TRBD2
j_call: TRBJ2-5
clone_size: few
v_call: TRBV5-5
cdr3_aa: CASSPTTSGGAKETQYF
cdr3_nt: TGTGCCAGCAGCCCAACGACTAGCGGGGGGGCGAAAGAGACCCAGTACTTC

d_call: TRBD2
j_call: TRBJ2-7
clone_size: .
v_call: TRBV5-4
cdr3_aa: CASSSRTSGVHEQYF
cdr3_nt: TGTGCCAGCAGCTCCCGGACTAGCGGGGTCCACGAGCAGTACTTC

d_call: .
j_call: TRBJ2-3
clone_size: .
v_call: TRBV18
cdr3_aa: CASSPSQGSTDTQYF
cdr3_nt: TGTGCCAGCTCGCCCTCTCAGGGCAGTACAGATACGCAGTATTTT

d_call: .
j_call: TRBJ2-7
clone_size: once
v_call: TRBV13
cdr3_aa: CASSLKSDSSYEQYF
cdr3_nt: TGTGCCAGCAGCTTAAAGAGCGACTCCTCCTACGAGCAGTACTTC

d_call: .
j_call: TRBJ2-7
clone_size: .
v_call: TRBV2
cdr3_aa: CASSVGPLGGVNSYEQYF
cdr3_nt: TGTGCCAGCAGTGTAGGGCCTCTCGGCGGGGTCAACTCCTACGAGCAGTACTTC

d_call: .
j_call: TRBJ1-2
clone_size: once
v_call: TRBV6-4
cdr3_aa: CASSDWAPANYGYTF
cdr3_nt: TGTGCCAGCAGCGATTGGGCCCCAGCTAACTATGGCTACACCTTC

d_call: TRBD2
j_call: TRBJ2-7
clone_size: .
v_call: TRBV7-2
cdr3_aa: CASSTSGGSSYEQYF
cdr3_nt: TGTGCCAGCAGCACGAGCGGGGGGTCCTCCTACGAGCAGTACTTC

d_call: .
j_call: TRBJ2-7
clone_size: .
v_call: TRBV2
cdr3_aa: CASRRQGGSYEQYF
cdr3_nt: TGTGCCAGCCGGCGACAGGGAGGCTCCTACGAGCAGTACTTC

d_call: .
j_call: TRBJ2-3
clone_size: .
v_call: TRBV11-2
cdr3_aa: CASSLQGRGADTQYF
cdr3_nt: TGTGCCAGCAGCTTACAGGGAAGGGGCGCAGATACGCAGTATTTT

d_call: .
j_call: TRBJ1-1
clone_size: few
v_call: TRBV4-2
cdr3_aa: CASSPPRGRTEAFF
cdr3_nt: TGTGCCAGCAGCCCCCCAAGGGGTAGGACTGAAGCTTTCTTT

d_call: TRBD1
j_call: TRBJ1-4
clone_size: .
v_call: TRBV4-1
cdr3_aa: CASSLGSGTAGTNEKLFF
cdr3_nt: TGCGCCAGCAGCCTCGGTTCCGGGACAGCCGGAACAAATGAAAAACTGTTTTTT

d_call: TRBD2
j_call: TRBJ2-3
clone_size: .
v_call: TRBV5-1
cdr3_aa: CASSKTSGGATDTQYF
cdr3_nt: TGCGCCAGCAGCAAGACTAGCGGGGGGGCAACAGATACGCAGTATTTT

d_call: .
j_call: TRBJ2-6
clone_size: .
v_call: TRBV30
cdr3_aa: CAWSVHGANVLTF
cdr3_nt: TGTGCCTGGAGTGTACATGGGGCCAACGTCCTGACTTTC

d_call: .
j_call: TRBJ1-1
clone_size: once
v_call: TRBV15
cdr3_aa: CATSREAPGLGEAFF
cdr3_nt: TGTGCCACCAGCAGAGAGGCCCCAGGGCTGGGAGAAGCTTTCTTT

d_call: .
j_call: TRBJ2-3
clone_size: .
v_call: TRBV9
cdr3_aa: CASSVEGVYTDTQYF
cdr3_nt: TGTGCCAGCAGCGTAGAGGGAGTCTACACAGATACGCAGTATTTT

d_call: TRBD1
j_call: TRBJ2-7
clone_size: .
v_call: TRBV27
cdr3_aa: CASSVSDRAYEQYF
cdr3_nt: TGTGCCAGCAGCGTCTCGGACAGGGCCTACGAGCAGTACTTC

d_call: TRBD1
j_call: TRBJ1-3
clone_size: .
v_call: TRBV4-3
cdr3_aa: CASSQGRFIGQDISAGNTIYF
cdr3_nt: TGCGCCAGCAGCCAAGGAAGATTTATAGGACAGGATATTAGCGCTGGAAACACCATATATTTT

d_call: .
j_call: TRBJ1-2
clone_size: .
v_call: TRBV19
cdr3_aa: CASSMLTGFNYGYTF
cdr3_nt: TGTGCCAGTAGTATGCTAACAGGGTTTAACTATGGCTACACCTTC

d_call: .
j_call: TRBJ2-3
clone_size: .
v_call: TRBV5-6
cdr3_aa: CASSLRGGVTDTQYF
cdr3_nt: TGTGCCAGCAGCTTAAGGGGGGGGGTCACAGATACGCAGTATTTT

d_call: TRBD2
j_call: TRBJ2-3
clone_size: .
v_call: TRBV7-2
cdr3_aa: CASSLDPAGALTDTQYF
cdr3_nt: TGTGCCAGCAGCTTAGACCCAGCGGGGGCACTCACAGATACGCAGTATTTT

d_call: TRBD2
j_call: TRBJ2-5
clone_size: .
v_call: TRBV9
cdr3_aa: CASSPWTSGGGETQYF
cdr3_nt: TGTGCCAGCAGCCCCTGGACTAGCGGGGGGGGAGAGACCCAGTACTTC

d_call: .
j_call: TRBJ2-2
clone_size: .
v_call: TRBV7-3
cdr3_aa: CSSSLMGASNTGELFF
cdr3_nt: TGTTCCAGCAGCTTGATGGGGGCGTCGAACACCGGGGAGCTGTTTTTT

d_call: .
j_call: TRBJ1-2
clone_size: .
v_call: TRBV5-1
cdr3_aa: CASSGLLGPGGQGYTF
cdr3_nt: TGCGCCAGCAGCGGCCTGTTGGGACCGGGGGGGCAAGGCTACACCTTC

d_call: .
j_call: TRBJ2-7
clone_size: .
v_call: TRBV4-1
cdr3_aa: CASSQDQTGASYEQYF
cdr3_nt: TGCGCCAGCAGCCAAGATCAAACAGGAGCAAGCTACGAGCAGTACTTC

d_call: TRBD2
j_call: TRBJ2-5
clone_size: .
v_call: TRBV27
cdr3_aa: CASTESGAQETQYF
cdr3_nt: TGTGCCAGCACGGAGAGCGGGGCACAAGAGACCCAGTACTTC

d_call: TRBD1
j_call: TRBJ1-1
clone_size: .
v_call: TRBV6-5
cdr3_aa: CASSHWDRVSTEAFF
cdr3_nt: TGTGCCAGCAGTCACTGGGACAGGGTTAGCACTGAAGCTTTCTTT

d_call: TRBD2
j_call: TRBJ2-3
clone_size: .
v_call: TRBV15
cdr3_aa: CATSTALAGFTDTQYF
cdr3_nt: TGTGCCACCAGCACCGCACTAGCGGGGTTCACAGATACGCAGTATTTT

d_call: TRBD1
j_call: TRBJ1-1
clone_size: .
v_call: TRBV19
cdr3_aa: CASSMRRQGANTEAFF
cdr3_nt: TGTGCCAGTAGTATGCGACGACAGGGGGCTAACACTGAAGCTTTCTTT

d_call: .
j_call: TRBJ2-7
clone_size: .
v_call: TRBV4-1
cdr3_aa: CASSQELGAYEQYF
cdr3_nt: TGCGCCAGCAGCCAAGAATTAGGGGCCTACGAGCAGTACTTC

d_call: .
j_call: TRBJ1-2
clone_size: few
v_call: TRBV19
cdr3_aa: CASSRIPPGVWGYTF
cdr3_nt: TGTGCCAGTAGTAGGATACCCCCAGGCGTATGGGGCTACACCTTC

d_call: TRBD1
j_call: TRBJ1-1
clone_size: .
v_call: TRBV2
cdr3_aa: CASMETGGTEAFF
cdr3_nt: TGTGCCAGCATGGAGACAGGGGGCACTGAAGCTTTCTTT

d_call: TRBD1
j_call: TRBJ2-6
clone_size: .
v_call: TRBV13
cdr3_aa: CASSNPDRGRPNSGANVLTF
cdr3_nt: TGTGCCAGCAGCAACCCGGACAGGGGACGACCAAACTCTGGGGCCAACGTCCTGACTTTC

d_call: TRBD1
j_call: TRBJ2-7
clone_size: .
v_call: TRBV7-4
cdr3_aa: CASGTGGDGPGSYEQYF
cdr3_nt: TGTGCCAGCGGCACAGGGGGCGACGGACCAGGCTCCTACGAGCAGTACTTC

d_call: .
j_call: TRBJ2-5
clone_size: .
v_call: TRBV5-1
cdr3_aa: CASSSARGRGETQYF
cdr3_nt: TGCGCCAGCAGCTCGGCTCGAGGGCGGGGAGAGACCCAGTACTTC

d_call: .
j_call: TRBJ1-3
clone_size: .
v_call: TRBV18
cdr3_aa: CASSPRLDSSGNTIYF
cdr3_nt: TGTGCCAGCTCACCACGGTTAGACAGCTCTGGAAACACCATATATTTT

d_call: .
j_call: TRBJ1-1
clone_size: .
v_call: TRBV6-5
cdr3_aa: CASSYSGSMATEAFF
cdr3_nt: TGTGCCAGCAGTTATTCCGGGTCCATGGCCACTGAAGCTTTCTTT

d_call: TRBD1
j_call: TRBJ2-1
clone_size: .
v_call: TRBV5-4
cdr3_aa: CASSWDRVGNEQFF
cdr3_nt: TGTGCCAGCAGCTGGGACAGGGTGGGCAATGAGCAGTTCTTC

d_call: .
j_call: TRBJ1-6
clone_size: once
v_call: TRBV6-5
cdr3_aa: CASSRTARGSPLHF
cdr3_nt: TGTGCCAGCAGCCGGACAGCCCGAGGTTCACCCCTCCACTTT

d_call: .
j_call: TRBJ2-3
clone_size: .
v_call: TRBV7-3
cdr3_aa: CASSLQGTDTQYF
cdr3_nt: TGTGCCAGCAGCTTACAGGGGACAGATACGCAGTATTTT

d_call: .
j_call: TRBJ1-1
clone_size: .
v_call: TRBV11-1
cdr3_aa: CASSRARDTEAFF
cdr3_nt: TGTGCCAGCAGCCGAGCAAGAGATACTGAAGCTTTCTTT

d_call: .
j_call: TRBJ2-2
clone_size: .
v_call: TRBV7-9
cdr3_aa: CATSDPGGTTGELFF
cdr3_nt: TGTGCCACCTCGGACCCCGGGGGTACCACCGGGGAGCTGTTTTTT

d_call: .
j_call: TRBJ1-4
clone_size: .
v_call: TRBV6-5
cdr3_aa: CASSYGTSLPREKLFF
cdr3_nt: TGTGCCAGCAGTTACGGGACATCCCTGCCTAGGGAAAAACTGTTTTTT

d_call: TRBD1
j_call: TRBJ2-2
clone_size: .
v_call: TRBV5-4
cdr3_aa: CASSLGDRKGGELFF
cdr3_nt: TGTGCCAGCAGCTTGGGGGACAGGAAGGGCGGGGAGCTGTTTTTT

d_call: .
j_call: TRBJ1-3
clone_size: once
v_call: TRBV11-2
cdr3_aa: CASSFTDSGNTIYF
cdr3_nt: TGTGCCAGCAGCTTCACAGACTCTGGAAACACCATATATTTT